Listed below are T cell receptor beta chains from one sample, sequenced in a study of blood T cell repertoires in COVID-19. The protocol was immunoSEQ multiplex PCR, while the TCRdb copy is restricted to in-frame clones and leaves out a portion. The sample gives 110,000 or so clones, approximately 79% of which show up once; 2% to 3% is in the top ten. The sequenced sample was peripheral blood. The receptors were sampled from a man between 50 and 59 years old with acute or convalescent COVID-19. Both conserved end residues are part of each CDR3. A D gene is named only where the DNA matches it firmly. Not all rows give a size; the values are once, few, many and, for expanded clones, a class.

TRBD2 | TRBJ2-2 | TRBV4-2 | . | TGTGCCAGCAGCCCTATCCCGCGACTAGCTGCCGGGGAGCTGTTTTTT | CASSPIPRLAAGELFF
. | TRBJ2-2 | TRBV4-1 | . | TGCGCCAGCAGAGGGAGGCTCTGGACCGGGGAGCTGTTTTTT | CASRGRLWTGELFF
TRBD2 | TRBJ2-3 | TRBV6-2/TRBV6-3 | . | TGTGCCAGCAGTGGCGATCGGGGGGGGACAGATACGCAGTATTTT | CASSGDRGGTDTQYF
. | TRBJ1-4 | TRBV19 | . | TGTGCCAGTAGTATAGATCAACAGGCTCTCACTAATGAAAAACTGTTTTTT | CASSIDQQALTNEKLFF
TRBD2 | TRBJ2-1 | TRBV10-1 | . | TGCGCCAGCAGTGGGACTAGCGGGATTCGCAATGAGCAGTTCTTC | CASSGTSGIRNEQFF
TRBD1 | TRBJ2-3 | TRBV11-3 | once | TGTGCCAGCAGCCACGAGGGACAGGGGTCGGATACGCAGTATTTT | CASSHEGQGSDTQYF
TRBD1 | TRBJ2-7 | TRBV5-4 | . | TGTGCCAGCAGCACCGGGACAGCCTACGAGCAGTACTTC | CASSTGTAYEQYF
. | TRBJ1-3 | TRBV19 | once | TGTGCCAGTAACGTCGGACTAATGGGAGGAAACACCATATATTTT | CASNVGLMGGNTIYF
TRBD1 | TRBJ1-4 | TRBV2 | once | TGTGCCAGCAAGGACAGGGCGGAAAGTGAAAAACTGTTTTTT | CASKDRAESEKLFF
. | TRBJ2-1 | TRBV27 | . | TGTGCCAGCAGTACCCAGAGGAATGAGCAGTTCTTC | CASSTQRNEQFF
. | TRBJ2-3 | TRBV7-3 | . | TGTGCCAGCGGCGTTCGGGGATTTGGCACAGATACGCAGTATTTT | CASGVRGFGTDTQYF
TRBD1 | TRBJ2-7 | TRBV4-1 | . | TGCGCCAGCAGCCATAGGACAGGAATCTACGAGCAGTACTTC | CASSHRTGIYEQYF
. | TRBJ2-3 | TRBV6-5 | . | TGTGCCAGCAGTTCGCTCCTATTCCGCGATACGCAGTATTTT | CASSSLLFRDTQYF
TRBD1 | TRBJ2-2 | TRBV19 | once | TGTGCCAGTATGGGACAGGCAGACACCGGGGAGCTGTTTTTT | CASMGQADTGELFF
. | TRBJ1-1 | TRBV23-1 | . | TGCGGACAGATGAACACTGAAGCTTTCTTT | CGQMNTEAFF
. | TRBJ1-2 | TRBV14 | . | TGTGCCAGCAGTCCGGGGAACTATGGCTACACCTTC | CASSPGNYGYTF
TRBD1 | TRBJ1-1 | TRBV10-1 | . | TGCGCCAGCAGTCCGGGACAGGGGGCGCCGGGCTCGAAGGCTTTCTTT | CASSPGQGAPGSKAFF
. | TRBJ1-5 | TRBV7-8 | . | TGTGCCAGCAGCTTAGCGGGGGGGGGATCTCAGCCCCAGCATTTT | CASSLAGGGSQPQHF
. | TRBJ2-7 | TRBV5-1 | few | TGCGCCAGCAGCTTGGCCGGGGGAACATCCTACGAGCAGTACTTC | CASSLAGGTSYEQYF
TRBD2 | TRBJ2-3 | TRBV24-1 | . | TGTGCCACCAGTGATTCCGGGACTAGTTACACAGATACGCAGTATTTT | CATSDSGTSYTDTQYF
TRBD2 | TRBJ2-5 | TRBV10-1 | few | TGCGCCAGCACTCCAGCGGGGTGGGGGGAGACCCAGTACTTC | CASTPAGWGETQYF
TRBD1 | TRBJ1-1 | TRBV13 | . | TGTGCCAGCAGCTTAGGGGGACAGGGGTTCTTCACTGAAGCTTTCTTT | CASSLGGQGFFTEAFF
. | TRBJ2-1 | TRBV7-3 | . | TGTGCCAGCAGCTTAACAGGCGGAAGCTCCTACAATGAGCAGTTCTTC | CASSLTGGSSYNEQFF
TRBD1 | TRBJ1-2 | TRBV5-1 | many | TGCGCCAGCAGTTTTTCCGGGACAGGGAATGATGGCTACACCTTC | CASSFSGTGNDGYTF
TRBD2 | TRBJ2-5 | TRBV27 | . | TGTGCCAGCAGTCTCAACGGACTAGCGGGGGGATCCGAGACCCAGTACTTC | CASSLNGLAGGSETQYF
TRBD2 | TRBJ2-5 | TRBV7-2 | . | TGTGCCAGCAGCCTATCCGGGGGGAGAGAGACCCAGTACTTC | CASSLSGGRETQYF
. | TRBJ1-1 | TRBV5-1 | . | TGCGCCAGCAGCCGGGAGAGGACAATTGAAGCTTTCTTT | CASSRERTIEAFF
. | TRBJ1-1 | TRBV1 | . | TGCACCAGCAGCCAAGATATCGGTACCCCTGAAGCTTTCTTT | CTSSQDIGTPEAFF
. | TRBJ1-2 | TRBV19 | . | TGTGCCAGTAGTATCGACAGATCTTATGGCTACACCTTC | CASSIDRSYGYTF
TRBD1 | TRBJ1-2 | TRBV19 | once | TGTGCCAGTAGTATCGGGGCAGGGGGCCATTTTCCGGATGGCTACACCTTC | CASSIGAGGHFPDGYTF
. | TRBJ1-2 | TRBV11-2 | . | TGTGCCAGCAGCTTAGAGGGAGCTCCTAACTATGGCTACACCTTC | CASSLEGAPNYGYTF
. | TRBJ1-2 | TRBV24-1 | . | TGTGCCACCAGTGACCTAGACAGTAGCTACACCTTC | CATSDLDSSYTF
. | TRBJ1-6 | TRBV9 | . | TGTGCCAGCAGCCCCGCGGGCGCCACCTATAATTCACCCCTCCACTTT | CASSPAGATYNSPLHF
TRBD1 | TRBJ2-7 | TRBV15 | . | TGTGCCACCAGCAGAGATCGGGGGACAGGTTCCTACGAGCAGTACTTC | CATSRDRGTGSYEQYF
TRBD1 | TRBJ1-6 | TRBV19 | . | TGTGCCAGTAGTCCAGACAGGGGTTCACCCCTCCACTTT | CASSPDRGSPLHF
TRBD1 | TRBJ1-3 | TRBV7-9 | . | TGTGCCAGCAGGCGGCACAGGGGAAGCTCTGGAAACACCATATATTTT | CASRRHRGSSGNTIYF
. | TRBJ2-1 | TRBV5-4 | few | TGTGCCAGCAGCTTGATCGATGAGCAGTTCTTC | CASSLIDEQFF
TRBD1 | TRBJ2-7 | TRBV7-6 | . | TGTGCCAGCAGCCCGTCACAGGGGACCAGCTCCTACGAGCAGTACTTC | CASSPSQGTSSYEQYF
TRBD1 | TRBJ2-7 | TRBV24-1 | once | TGTGCCACCAGTGACGGGACAGGGAGGGAGCAGTACTTC | CATSDGTGREQYF
TRBD1 | TRBJ1-1 | TRBV6-5 | . | TGTGCCAGCAGAGGGACAGGGGACACTGAAGCTTTCTTT | CASRGTGDTEAFF
. | TRBJ2-3 | TRBV7-9 | . | TGTGCCAGCAGCCAGACTAGTTTAGGGACAGATACGCAGTATTTT | CASSQTSLGTDTQYF
. | TRBJ2-2 | TRBV18 | . | TGTGCCAGCTCACCAGGGACAACTTCGAACACCGGGGAGCTGTTTTTT | CASSPGTTSNTGELFF
TRBD1 | TRBJ1-2 | TRBV2 | once | TGTGCCAGCAGTGATCTTGGGACAGCCCACTATGGCTACACCTTC | CASSDLGTAHYGYTF
TRBD2 | TRBJ2-1 | TRBV7-9 | . | TGTGCCAGCACGCCGGGACTAGCAGACAATGAGCAGTTCTTC | CASTPGLADNEQFF